This TCR beta chain was obtained from a study of glioma-infiltrating T cells. This clonotype has a handful of counts. Its antigen is still unknown. Study conclusions and caveats: Tissue and blood shared very few CDR3 sequences.

The germline CDR1 and CDR2 sequences are SGHAT and FQDESV (reference sequence). The CDR3 extends over 15 amino acids. V lost 3 bases to trimming and J lost 6 bases, with 14 bases between them. Using RNA template, CDR3s of TCR alpha and beta were amplified with iRepertoire arm-PCR. MiXCR, run by TCRdb on the multiplex PCR reads, gives a single entry per CDR3 protein. This table has 150,000 to 200,000 distinct CDR3 sequences, 25% to 35% appearing once. The chain carries TRBV11-1 and TRBJ2-2, with D perhaps assigned TRBD1 or TRBD2 (6 bases each). Sequenced material: glioma tissue, nonneoplastic brain tissue, or PBMCs (not recorded which). The TCR originated in a human donor with low-grade glioma or glioblastoma, undergoing nonglioma brain surgery, or in good health (not recorded which). CDR3 region: CASSFTPGAAGELFF. In nucleotides, the CDR3 is TGTGCCAGCAGCTTCACACCGGGGGCCGCCGGGGAGCTGTTTTTT.